These T cell receptor beta chains were read from a single sample in a study of T cell repertoires in cytomegalovirus infection. TCRdb called the reads again in MiXCR, with one record for every CDR3 protein. The sample yields 150,000 to 200,000 distinct CDR3 sequences, roughly an eighth seen once. Material: PBMCs. The receptor source for this set is a human donor in good health (CMV status not recorded). Some clones in this sample may be carry-over from other donors' samples. The CDR3 runs from the conserved cysteine through the conserved F or W. The order of the fields is J gene, V gene, clone size, D gene, CDR3 protein, CDR3 DNA. A D gene is named only where the DNA matches it firmly. Rows may omit the clone size; those that give it use once, few, many or a size class.

TRBJ2-1 TRBV7-2 few TRBD2 CASSPTTAGPYNEQFF TGTGCCAGCAGCCCGACGACAGCGGGGCCTTACAATGAGCAGTTCTTC
TRBJ1-1 TRBV4-1 many TRBD1 CASSQTGAEKNTEAFF TGCGCCAGCAGCCAGACAGGGGCGGAAAAGAACACTGAAGCTTTCTTT
TRBJ2-7 TRBV20-1 . . CSARSLRDAAYEQYF TGCAGTGCTAGATCCCTCCGGGACGCAGCCTACGAGCAGTACTTC
TRBJ1-5 TRBV7-2 many TRBD1 CASSPGQGHNQPQHF TGTGCCAGCAGCCCCGGACAGGGGCACAATCAGCCCCAGCATTTT
TRBJ2-1 TRBV7-9 many TRBD2 CASSLWWRGAGNEQFF TGTGCCAGCAGCTTATGGTGGCGGGGGGCCGGAAATGAGCAGTTCTTC
TRBJ1-2 TRBV15 many . CATSAQLGGSVSYGYTF TGTGCCACCAGCGCTCAACTCGGGGGTTCCGTCTCCTATGGCTACACCTTC
TRBJ2-7 TRBV7-3 many . CASSPPSPAAPLEQYF TGTGCCAGCAGCCCGCCGAGTCCGGCGGCCCCTCTCGAGCAGTACTTC
TRBJ2-5 TRBV19 many TRBD1 CASSILIQGVGETQYF TGTGCCAGTAGTATCCTTATACAGGGGGTAGGAGAGACCCAGTACTTC
TRBJ1-1 TRBV4-2 few . CASSQVAGTGEAFF TGTGCCAGCAGCCAAGTGGCAGGGACCGGTGAAGCTTTCTTT
TRBJ1-2 TRBV28 many . CASSSPSYYTF TGTGCCAGCAGTTCCCCTTCATACTACACCTTC
TRBJ2-5 TRBV28 many TRBD2 CASRIGTSGSRETQYF TGTGCCAGCAGGATCGGGACTAGCGGGAGTCGGGAGACCCAGTACTTC
TRBJ2-2 TRBV11-2 . . CASSSIGRNTGELFF TGTGCCAGCAGTTCCATCGGCCGGAACACCGGGGAGCTGTTTTTT
TRBJ1-6 TRBV6-1 many TRBD1 CASTEGAPPSPLHF TGTGCCAGCACGGAGGGGGCGCCCCCTTCACCCCTCCACTTT
TRBJ2-5 TRBV2 many . CASSDRDFQETQYF TGTGCCAGCAGTGATCGGGACTTCCAAGAGACCCAGTACTTC
TRBJ2-7 TRBV7-2 . . CASSTSSTVMPYEQYF TGTGCCAGCAGCACCTCCTCGACAGTCATGCCCTACGAGCAGTACTTC
TRBJ2-3 TRBV28 . TRBD2 CASSLWLAGVDTQYF TGTGCCAGCAGTTTATGGCTAGCGGGAGTGGATACGCAGTATTTT
TRBJ2-5 TRBV28 . . CASRFWDLEQETQYF TGTGCCAGCCGATTCTGGGACCTCGAACAAGAGACCCAGTACTTC
TRBJ2-4 TRBV23-1 . . CASSRSAGVAKNVQYF TGCGCCAGCAGTCGGTCCGCAGGGGTAGCCAAAAACGTTCAGTACTTC
TRBJ2-3 TRBV6-2/TRBV6-3 few . CASSYRLQGDTQYF TGTGCCAGCAGTTACCGGCTCCAAGGTGATACGCAGTATTTT
TRBJ2-7 TRBV7-9 few . CASSSARTAEQYF TGTGCCAGCAGCTCTGCTCGGACAGCTGAGCAGTACTTC
TRBJ2-2 TRBV29-1 few . CSVEEISPGELFF TGCAGCGTTGAAGAGATCAGTCCCGGGGAGCTGTTTTTT
TRBJ2-1 TRBV7-6 many TRBD2 CASSLGGLAGRTYNEQFF TGTGCCAGCAGCTTAGGCGGACTAGCGGGAAGAACCTACAATGAGCAGTTCTTC
TRBJ2-5 TRBV27 many . CASSPRESGKETQYF TGTGCCAGCAGTCCAAGGGAGAGCGGTAAAGAGACCCAGTACTTC
TRBJ2-5 TRBV9 many . CASSVSSQETQYF TGTGCCAGCAGCGTATCCTCCCAAGAGACCCAGTACTTC
TRBJ1-2 TRBV7-2 many . CASSFPGQSGYTF TGTGCCAGCAGCTTCCCAGGGCAAAGTGGCTACACCTTC
TRBJ2-3 TRBV7-8 many . CASSGKDTQYF TGTGCCAGCAGCGGTAAAGATACGCAGTATTTT
TRBJ2-3 TRBV7-9 . TRBD2 CASSLLGGGGSDTQYF TGTGCCAGCAGCTTACTCGGCGGGGGGGGATCAGATACGCAGTATTTT
TRBJ2-1 TRBV20-1 many TRBD2 CSASIGGLDDEQFF TGCAGTGCTAGTATTGGGGGACTAGACGATGAGCAGTTCTTC
TRBJ1-3 TRBV6-1 . . CASSPDGINTIYF TGTGCCAGCAGCCCCGACGGAATAAACACCATATATTTT
TRBJ2-6 TRBV7-3 . . CASSLIQAPGANVLTF TGTGCCAGCAGCCTCATACAGGCCCCTGGGGCCAACGTCCTGACTTTC
TRBJ2-1 TRBV7-2 many TRBD2 CASSSLGRGGNEQFF TGTGCCAGCAGCTCCCTCGGGCGGGGGGGAAATGAGCAGTTCTTC
TRBJ1-5 TRBV6-2/TRBV6-3 few TRBD1 CASRTPGQGFGQPQHF TGTGCCAGCAGAACACCGGGACAGGGATTCGGCCAGCCCCAGCATTTT
TRBJ2-5 TRBV6-5 . TRBD1 CASSHQGQPEETQYF TGTGCCAGCAGCCACCAGGGACAGCCAGAAGAGACCCAGTACTTC
TRBJ2-5 TRBV12-3/TRBV12-4 many . CASSLGPGLGPSKTQYF TGTGCCAGCAGTTTGGGACCGGGCCTAGGGCCGAGTAAGACCCAGTACTTC
TRBJ2-7 TRBV20-1 few . CSAREWAARVGSYEQYF TGCAGTGCTAGAGAGTGGGCTGCAAGGGTTGGCTCCTACGAGCAGTACTTC
TRBJ2-1 TRBV5-4 many TRBD2 CASSLERREYNEQFF TGTGCCAGCAGCTTGGAAAGGCGGGAGTACAATGAGCAGTTCTTC
TRBJ2-1 TRBV6-4 few TRBD2 CASSVLAGVTEQFF TGTGCCAGCAGTGTACTAGCGGGAGTAACTGAGCAGTTCTTC
TRBJ2-7 TRBV3-1 . TRBD2 CASSLGTSVKRTYEQYF TGTGCCAGCAGCCTCGGGACTAGCGTAAAAAGAACCTACGAGCAGTACTTC
TRBJ1-4 TRBV6-1 few . CASSSGTPATNEKLFF TGTGCCAGCAGTTCTGGGACTCCAGCAACTAATGAAAAACTGTTTTTT
TRBJ1-1 TRBV14 few . CASSPPSRWNTEAFF TGTGCCAGCAGCCCGCCCTCCCGATGGAACACTGAAGCTTTCTTT
TRBJ1-1 TRBV29-1 . . CSVDAGAHTEAFF TGCAGCGTTGATGCCGGTGCGCACACTGAAGCTTTCTTT